This is a list of T cell receptor beta chains from one sample in a study of cytomegalovirus exposure and HLA in healthy donors. The protocol was immunoSEQ multiplex PCR, while the TCRdb copy is restricted to in-frame clones and leaves out a portion. This sample has about 91,000 clones, with roughly 73% found just once. Specimen: PBMCs. These receptor sequences come from a male donor in good health and CMV-seropositive. CDR3s include the opening cysteine and the closing phenylalanine or tryptophan. Each record gives: J gene, V gene, clone size, CDR3 protein. Where a row states a size, it is once, few, many or the class of an expanded clone; other rows omit it.

J: TRBJ2-2
V: TRBV2
size: NA
CDR3: CASSPIQGTGELFF

J: TRBJ1-1
V: TRBV27
size: NA
CDR3: CASKNLGSTEAFF

J: TRBJ2-3
V: TRBV5-1
size: NA
CDR3: CASSDLAGGDTDTQYF

J: TRBJ2-1
V: TRBV2
size: NA
CDR3: CASRRGLAGGFLSYNEQFF

J: TRBJ2-3
V: TRBV6-5
size: NA
CDR3: CASRPGLAVHTQYF

J: TRBJ2-5
V: TRBV7-2
size: NA
CDR3: CASSRGLQETQYF

J: TRBJ2-5
V: TRBV28
size: NA
CDR3: CASSLMTSQVETQYF

J: TRBJ2-1
V: TRBV6-4
size: NA
CDR3: CASSASSGGSYNEQFF

J: TRBJ2-5
V: TRBV28
size: NA
CDR3: CASSPWAGGWETQYF

J: TRBJ2-7
V: TRBV7-2
size: NA
CDR3: CASRSLTYEQYF

J: TRBJ2-3
V: TRBV11-2
size: NA
CDR3: CASSLAGFAGTQYF

J: TRBJ2-7
V: TRBV7-6
size: NA
CDR3: CASSLKQGSAYGQYF

J: TRBJ2-7
V: TRBV4-1
size: NA
CDR3: CASSLGQGDYEQYF

J: TRBJ2-1
V: TRBV5-5
size: NA
CDR3: CASSWGVGQFF

J: TRBJ2-5
V: TRBV7-2
size: NA
CDR3: CASSLGDRGSQETQYF

J: TRBJ2-1
V: TRBV6-6
size: NA
CDR3: CASSYPNEQFF

J: TRBJ2-7
V: TRBV5-4
size: NA
CDR3: CASSYWTGGTYEQYF

J: TRBJ2-4
V: TRBV27
size: NA
CDR3: CASRSFGGVIQYF

J: TRBJ1-5
V: TRBV27
size: once
CDR3: CASSPGTPSNQPQHF

J: TRBJ2-3
V: TRBV27
size: few
CDR3: CASSFNRAGGSTDTQYF

J: TRBJ1-2
V: TRBV28
size: once
CDR3: CASSETGGFYGYTF

J: TRBJ2-1
V: TRBV4-2
size: NA
CDR3: CASSPSGGPYNEQFF

J: TRBJ1-2
V: TRBV7-2
size: once
CDR3: CASSLTGGQVYGYTF

J: TRBJ1-5
V: TRBV5-6
size: NA
CDR3: CASSARGLRGNQPQHF

J: TRBJ1-1
V: TRBV19
size: NA
CDR3: CASSDRMGRRNTEAFF

J: TRBJ1-1
V: TRBV10-1
size: NA
CDR3: CASSAAIQGSAEPEAFF

J: TRBJ2-7
V: TRBV6-1
size: few
CDR3: CASSGYDRGFSYEQYF

J: TRBJ2-2
V: TRBV6-6
size: NA
CDR3: CASRNGGQGAVGELFF

J: TRBJ1-6
V: TRBV28
size: few
CDR3: CASRGGSPLHF

J: TRBJ2-4
V: TRBV5-4
size: few
CDR3: CASRDITSVTNIQYF

J: TRBJ2-7
V: TRBV7-3
size: few
CDR3: CASSVSGTGAYEQYF

J: TRBJ2-7
V: TRBV28
size: NA
CDR3: CASSTEDSHGEQYF

J: TRBJ1-6
V: TRBV7-2
size: NA
CDR3: CASSRLTGHNSPLHF

J: TRBJ2-1
V: TRBV5-1
size: NA
CDR3: CASSLIPPSGGPYNEQFF

J: TRBJ1-4
V: TRBV6-1
size: few
CDR3: CASSEAIWRGDEKLFF

J: NA
V: TRBV29-1
size: NA
CDR3: CSVEEGTGAFYEQYF

J: TRBJ2-7
V: TRBV19
size: NA
CDR3: CASSTTTQTKQYF

J: TRBJ2-2
V: TRBV2
size: few
CDR3: CASSEDTNTGELFF

J: TRBJ2-3
V: TRBV12-5
size: NA
CDR3: CASGRRQGADTQYF

J: TRBJ2-3
V: TRBV5-4
size: NA
CDR3: CASSPQGTDTQYF

J: TRBJ2-5
V: TRBV4-2
size: NA
CDR3: CASSQGDRRAETQYF

J: TRBJ1-1
V: TRBV7-3
size: once
CDR3: CASSLLGVGAFF

J: TRBJ2-7
V: TRBV19
size: NA
CDR3: CASSPGTEAYEQYF

J: TRBJ1-1
V: TRBV4-1
size: NA
CDR3: CASSQDQGMNTEAFF

J: TRBJ2-1
V: TRBV5-1
size: NA
CDR3: CASSPPGGYNEQFF

J: TRBJ2-7
V: TRBV21-1
size: NA
CDR3: CASSVGGGHEQYF

J: TRBJ1-2
V: TRBV30
size: NA
CDR3: CAWSEGLGYDGYTF

J: TRBJ1-6
V: TRBV6-1
size: NA
CDR3: CASSALSGGNSPLHF

J: TRBJ1-1
V: TRBV10-3
size: NA
CDR3: CAIRGDDGRPEAFF

J: TRBJ2-6
V: TRBV18
size: NA
CDR3: CASSTDMTSGANVLTF

J: TRBJ1-1
V: TRBV5-4
size: NA
CDR3: CASSHPGQHNTEAFF

J: TRBJ2-7
V: TRBV11-3
size: NA
CDR3: CASSPESYEQYF

J: TRBJ2-7
V: TRBV18
size: NA
CDR3: CASSRYSGPVQYF

J: TRBJ2-7
V: TRBV2
size: NA
CDR3: CASSERQGSSEQYF

J: TRBJ2-5
V: TRBV9
size: NA
CDR3: CASSVGLAEQETQYF

J: TRBJ1-2
V: TRBV28
size: NA
CDR3: CASSLPGQGYGYTF

J: TRBJ1-2
V: TRBV14
size: NA
CDR3: CASSPPRTGWYGYTF

J: TRBJ1-2
V: TRBV6-4
size: NA
CDR3: CASSDSSTGVAYGYTF

J: TRBJ2-7
V: TRBV28
size: NA
CDR3: CASSFVGVVREQYF

J: TRBJ1-3
V: TRBV27
size: once
CDR3: CAETGSGNTIYF